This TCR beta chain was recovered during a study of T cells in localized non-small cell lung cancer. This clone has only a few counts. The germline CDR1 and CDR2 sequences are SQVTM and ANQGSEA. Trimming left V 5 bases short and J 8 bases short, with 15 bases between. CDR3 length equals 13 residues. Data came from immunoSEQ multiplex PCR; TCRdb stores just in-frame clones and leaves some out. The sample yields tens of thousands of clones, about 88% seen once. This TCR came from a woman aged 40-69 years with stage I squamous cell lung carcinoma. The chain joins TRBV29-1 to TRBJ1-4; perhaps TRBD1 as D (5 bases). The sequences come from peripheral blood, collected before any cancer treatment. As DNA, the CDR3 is TGCAGCGTTTTCTCAGGGTCGAGCGAAAAACTGTTTTTT. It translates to CSVFSGSSEKLFF.